This T cell receptor beta chain was documented in a study of early T cells in non-severe SARS-CoV-2 infection. Study in general: Sequencing used unsorted whole-blood bulk RNA, so chains lack pairing. The study's findings and limits: Private and CD4 specificities were missed by VDJdb matching, which favored anti-spike CD8 responses.

With V trimmed by 4 bases and J by 2 bases, 4 bases remained unmatched. In germline, CDR1 is MNHEY, CDR2 SVGEGT. The CDR3 covers 15 residues. Only a few counts were recorded for this clonotype. Its antigen is not identified. Attachment of unique molecular identifiers to individual cDNA molecules was performed. One entry per CDR3 protein results from TCRdb running MiXCR on the 5' RACE reads. Counted here are about 100,000 distinct CDR3 sequences, about 13% occurring once; the ten biggest clones make up around 2.4%. This TCR derives from an adult who was a healthcare worker with PCR-confirmed SARS-CoV-2 infection or an uninfected control (not recorded which). V is TRBV6-2 or TRBV6-3 and J is TRBJ2-3, with TRBD2 matching 9 bases. The sample taken for sequencing was whole blood. CDR3 sequence reads: CASSSLAGITDTQYF. The CDR3 DNA sequence: TGTGCCAGCAGTTCCCTAGCGGGGATCACAGATACGCAGTATTTT.